The clone carrying this T cell receptor beta chain was seen ten or more times. Its specificity is unknown. TCRdb recomputed calls from the reads with MiXCR, one row per CDR3 protein. The profile shows hundreds of thousands of distinct CDR3 sequences, roughly 33% of them singletons. The sample originates from a study of T cell repertoires in cytomegalovirus infection. Study summary: Epitope selection comprised recently identified HLA-C-restricted CMV epitopes and well-studied HLA-B-restricted CMV epitopes.

V was clipped by 5 bases and J by 7 bases, with 15 bases between them. CDR1 and CDR2 from the germline V gene are SGHTA and FQGNSA. This CDR3 region has 13 residues. The source is a human donor in good health (CMV status not recorded). Some clones in this sample may be carry-over from other donors' samples. The sample here was cultured PBMCs, taken from culture after CMV antigen stimulation. The chain couples TRBV7-2 to TRBJ2-7, with TRBD2 as a possible D gene (6 bases). The CDR3 region has the DNA TGTGCCAGCAGCGCTAGGGGTGGGACTGAGCAGTACTTC. Translation: CASSARGGTEQYF.